A single sample gave rise to the 22 T cell receptor beta chains below, sequenced in a study of CXCR3-negative and CXCR3-positive naive CD8 T cells. Overall study findings and caveats: Naive cells with CXCR3 showed TRB CDR3s that were more hydrophobic than those in CXCR3-negative naive cells.

What these receptors recognize is not known. UMI-tagged TRB cDNA libraries were built via 5' RACE. TCRdb reprocessed the 5' RACE reads and keeps a single row for each CDR3 protein, giving no DNA. The listing contains about 89,000 distinct CDR3 sequences. Sequencing was carried out using naive CXCR3+ CD8+ T cells from blood. The sample's subset: CD45RO-CCR7+CD27+CD95- naive CD8+ T cells expressing CXCR3 (TNR3+). Receptors originate from a human donor in good health. Some clones in this sample may be carry-over from other donors' samples.

V gene TRBV12-3 or TRBV12-4 combines with J gene TRBJ2-7. The CDR3 spans 14 residues. Here the CDR3 reads CASSLASEIYEQYF.

This chain's CDR3 is CASSSLNSGVVRDTQYF. V usage is TRBV6-5 and J usage is TRBJ2-3; TCRdb's D call of TRBD2 is untestable without DNA. The germline CDR1 and CDR2 sequences are MNHEY and SVGAGI. CDR3 length: 17 amino acids.

V is TRBV7-8 and J is TRBJ2-7. The CDR3 is made up of 18 amino acids. Germline V lookup: CDR1 SGHVS, CDR2 FQNEAQ. The CDR3 protein is CASSLESQDGLGTYEQYF.

The gene calls are TRBV28 and TRBJ2-2; TCRdb reports TRBD2, a call that lacks DNA to check it against. This CDR3 is 15 amino acids long. The germline V gene has CDR1 MDHEN and CDR2 SYDVKM. CDR3 sequence reads: CASSFLSGQAGELFF.

CDR3 residues: CSAREEDNEQFF. The chain recombines TRBV20-1 with TRBJ2-1. The germline V gene has CDR1 DFQATT and CDR2 SNEGSKA (reference sequence). CDR3 size: 12 residues.

The chain employs TRBV20-1 and TRBJ1-1; TCRdb picks TRBD1, but there is no DNA to check that call. The CDR3 consists of 12 residues. Germline lookup yields CDR1 DFQATT and CDR2 SNEGSKA (reference sequence). The CDR3 loop is CRVDRGDTEAFF.

The chain carries TRBV7-6 and TRBJ2-7; TCRdb returns TRBD2, unconfirmable since there is no DNA. Germline CDR1 and CDR2: SGHVS and FNYEAQ. The length of the CDR3 is 14 residues. The CDR3 here is CASSQRANPYEQYF.

The genes are TRBV7-9 and TRBJ2-1; as DNA is missing, the TRBD2 call by TCRdb cannot be tested. Germline values: CDR1 SEHNR, CDR2 FQNEAQ (reference sequence). The CDR3 has 17 amino acids. CDR3 in amino acids: CASSSSTSGPTYNEQFF.

The chain has TRBV2 and TRBJ2-2; TCRdb's assignment of TRBD1 cannot be checked, as there is no DNA. CDR1 SNHLY and CDR2 FYNNEI come from the germline V gene. This CDR3 comprises 13 residues. The chain's CDR3 is CAIRTANTGELFF.

The chain carries TRBV3-1 and TRBJ2-5. The CDR3 loop spans 15 amino acids. Germline values: CDR1 LGHDT, CDR2 YNNKEL (reference sequence). CDR3 amino acids: CASRLRPPRQETQYF.

The V gene is TRBV12-3 or TRBV12-4, the J gene TRBJ2-1. The CDR3 spans 12 residues. CDR3 in amino acids: CASSWTINEQFF.

This chain uses TRBV28 with TRBJ2-1. Germline CDR1 is MDHEN and CDR2 is SYDVKM. The CDR3 has 11 residues. CDR3 amino acids: CASQTDNEQFF.

The rearrangement uses TRBV29-1 and TRBJ1-2. Germline CDR1 and CDR2: SQVTM and ANQGSEA. The CDR3 totals 13 residues. The CDR3 reads CSVPGRAGYGYTF.

This chain joins TRBV28 and TRBJ2-7. The CDR3 spans 11 residues. Germline values: CDR1 MDHEN, CDR2 SYDVKM. This CDR3 reads CASSFPYEQYF. Filled out from reference TRBV28 and TRBJ2-7, the complete variable domain reads DVKVTQSSRYLVKRTGEKVFLECVQDMDHENMFWYRQDPGLGLRLIYFSYDVKMKEKGDIPEGYSVSREKKERFSLILESASTNQTSMYLCASSFPYEQYFGPGTRLTVT.

The chain combines TRBV28 with TRBJ2-5; TCRdb returns TRBD1, unconfirmable since there is no DNA. Germline CDR1 is MDHEN and CDR2 is SYDVKM. The CDR3 contains 13 residues. This CDR3 is CASSLGTVETQYF.

This chain links TRBV5-4 with TRBJ2-1; TCRdb's D call, TRBD2, is unchecked because there is no DNA. The CDR3 length is 19 residues. Germline CDR1 is SGHNT and CDR2 is YYREEE (reference sequence). The CDR3: CASSGGYSSMGLSWDEQFF.

This chain connects TRBV3-1 to TRBJ1-1; TCRdb's D call, TRBD1, is unchecked because there is no DNA. Germline V gene data show CDR1 as LGHDT and CDR2 as YNNKEL (reference sequence). There are 14 residues in the CDR3. CDR3 region: CASSTRQGGTEAYF.

The chain combines TRBV20-1 with TRBJ2-6; TCRdb designates TRBD1, a call that cannot be tested without DNA. CDR1 and CDR2 (germline): DFQATT, SNEGSKA (reference sequence). The CDR3 spans 14 residues. CDR3: CSFSGASGANVLTF.

V usage is TRBV11-2 and J usage is TRBJ1-6; TCRdb's D call, TRBD1, is unchecked because there is no DNA. The CDR3 extends over 15 amino acids. CDR1 and CDR2 from the germline V gene are SGHAT and FQNNGV. CDR3 in amino acids: CASSLADRVISPLHF.

V usage is TRBV30 and J usage is TRBJ2-1. CDR1 and CDR2 from the germline V gene are GTSNPN and SVGIG (reference sequence). The CDR3 has 13 amino acids. The CDR3 protein is CAWSSVRHNEQFF.

This sequence joins TRBV28 and TRBJ2-2; the D gene TCRdb calls, TRBD1, cannot be checked with no DNA. The CDR3 runs 17 residues. CDR1 and CDR2 (germline): MDHEN, SYDVKM. CDR3 in amino acids: CASSPVQAGVKTGELFF.

This sequence joins TRBV11-2 and TRBJ2-7; TCRdb gives TRBD1 as the D gene, but with no DNA this cannot be confirmed. Germline V lookup: CDR1 SGHAT, CDR2 FQNNGV. The CDR3 has 16 residues. The CDR3 spells CASSLAWGQGAIEQYF.